Given below is one T cell receptor beta chain in context. In this sample, this clone turned up a few times. The antigen this receptor binds is unknown. Base qualities are not recorded, but no much larger clone differs from it by a single base. For this chain, trimming is 6 bases at the V end and 5 bases at the J end, and the number of junction bases without a gene match is 11. The CDR3 numbers 16 residues from cysteine through phenylalanine. Of all the DNA, just the CDR3 is kept, 48 bases in frame from base 1. For CDR1 and CDR2, the germline V gene (reference sequence) lists MNHEY and SMNVEV. A single peripheral blood draw of around 100 mL on average was collected from each donor into heparinised tubes. Using a panel that included CD45RO, CCR7, CD25, CD127, CD95 and CD27, naive, central memory, regulatory and stem cell-like memory CD4+ T cells were sorted on a BD FACSAria II. A purity above 98% was achieved for all sorted populations. PBMCs were separated immediately by Lymphoprep density gradient centrifugation and were stained directly, without being cultured. So that batch effects would be minimized, each experiment stained and sorted samples in pairs, pairing one healthy donor with one patient.

All of the isolated RNA was reverse transcribed with the High Capacity cDNA Reverse Transcription Kit, so expressed TCRB transcripts were sequenced. Naive, central memory and regulatory T cell samples underwent deep immunoSEQ sequencing, averaging about 3.57 million total reads per sample. After sorted cells were lysed in RLT buffer, RNA was extracted with DNase-treated RNeasy Micro or Mini kits, with the choice depending on cell number. To prevent cross-contamination, each cell subset was processed individually, whereas patient and healthy donor samples were processed jointly. Using the immunoSEQ multiplex PCR, TCRB sequences were amplified from cDNA into 87-bp fragments spanning the CDR3 region. The amplicons were sequenced using the Illumina HiSeq platform. The published analysis was carried out like this. Synthetic template baselines were used to correct PCR bias computationally, reads within Hamming distance 2 were collapsed, and singletons that could not be merged were discarded. Reads were aligned to IMGT to assign V, D and J genes, CDR3 length, and insertions or deletions at six rearrangement sites. Within each subset, clonotype counts were normalized to sorted cell number, and only after that were true diversity and Gini coefficients computed with the tcR R package. The overlap coefficient, calculated on TCRB nucleotide sequences, was used to quantify repertoire sharing. TCRdb took over this immuneACCESS table, retaining in-frame rearrangements with V and J assigned. Such tables are incomplete; in checked studies, under half of the missing clones stem from an unresolved V gene, and the remainder is unexplained. V and J calls and clone size are as listed in that table; D and trimming were resolved from the DNA. The table for this sample lists around 170,000 clones; roughly 9.1% of them were counted only once. Approximately 2.2% of the sample is taken by the ten largest.

This sample stems from a study of beta chain features in type 1 diabetes listed by TCRdb under 2018. A note on the overall study: Patients and healthy donors did not differ in mean age, gender distribution, total cell number or subset yield. A total of about 110 million sorted cells were examined across all samples, and the number of cells per subset was strongly correlated with RNA yield. In the study, TCRB repertoires of sorted circulating CD4+ T cell subsets from recently diagnosed type 1 diabetes patients were compared with those of matched healthy donors. Whereas all 28 donors provided naive and central memory subsets, regulatory and stem cell-like memory subsets were isolated from just 8 patients and roughly 8 healthy donors. The study at large found these results: Because cDNA rather than genomic DNA was sequenced, highly expressing activated cells could have been over-represented, although no difference in activation and CD3 levels was found between groups. A moderate but significant shortening of TCRB CDR3 length was observed in type 1 diabetes patients in all four CD4+ subsets. HLA sub-analyses involved small numbers of individuals, so any influence of HLA type on TCRB rearrangement remained unresolved. Naive, central memory and regulatory TCRB repertoires appeared to be more alike among patients than among healthy donors. Shorter templates might be favored by PCR, yet because patient and control samples were amplified and corrected together, any such skew would affect both groups equally. At VDJ recombination sites, patients with type 1 diabetes made fewer insertions and deleted more nucleotides, a pattern implying thymic rearrangement abnormalities.

Recombination joined TRBV27 with TRBJ2-3, with 10 central nucleotides matching TRBD2. The receptor comes from a woman under 30 in good health. The sample consisted of central memory CD4+ T cells from blood. The CDR3: CASRGASGRTEDTQYF. The DNA sequence is as follows: TGTGCCAGCAGGGGGGCTAGCGGGAGAACCGAAGATACGCAGTATTTT.